The 16 T cell receptor beta chains presented below share a single source sample, sequenced in a study of graft-versus-host responses after intestinal transplantation. These TCRs are of unknown antigen specificity. Measured with immunoSEQ multiplex PCR; TCRdb has only the in-frame clones, and not every one. This table holds 70,000 or so clones, 84% found once. Material: unstimulated CD4+ T cells sorted from spleen or lymph node cells, obtained before transplant. These receptors were collected from a human donor who was the organ donor for an intestinal transplant.

This rearrangement joins TRBV12-2 to TRBJ1-1. TRBV12-2 has pseudogene status. CDR3 size: 18 residues. CDR3: CASLPPRAGRGLNTEAFF. The CDR3 DNA sequence: TGTGCAAGTCTACCCCCTCGGGCGGGTCGCGGACTAAACACTGAAGCTTTCTTT.

This rearrangement joins TRBV4-2 to TRBJ2-2, with 9 bases aligning to TRBD2. This CDR3 comprises 19 residues. V lost 0 bases, J lost 1 base, and 9 bases stayed unmatched. Germline V gene sequence: CDR1 LGHNA, CDR2 YNFKEQ. CDR3 residues: CASSQDSTPSGENTGELFF. CDR3 sequence (DNA): TGTGCCAGCAGCCAAGATAGTACGCCTAGCGGGGAGAACACCGGGGAGCTGTTTTTT.

The rearrangement uses TRBV28 and TRBJ2-1; possible D gene TRBD1, 7 bases. The CDR3 loop spans 15 amino acids. V was clipped by 5 bases and J by 7 bases, with 18 bases between them. Germline loops: CDR1 MDHEN, CDR2 SYDVKM. The CDR3 DNA sequence: TGTGCCAGCAGTCCAGGCGGGGCAGGGGGAAATGAGCAGTTCTTC. This codes for CASSPGGAGGNEQFF.

This chain connects TRBV25-1 to TRBJ1-5; D is unclear. CDR1 is MGHDK and CDR2 is SYGVNS in the germline V gene. The CDR3 runs to 13 residues. Trimming took off 6 bases at V and 4 bases at J, with 10 bases between the two ends. The CDR3: CASSQAGNQPQHF. DNA of the CDR3: TGTGCCAGCAGCCAAGCGGGGAATCAGCCCCAGCATTTT.

This chain links TRBV28 with TRBJ1-5; the match to TRBD1 covers 7 bases. Germline CDR1 MDHEN, CDR2 SYDVKM. CDR3 length equals 15 residues. V was clipped by 5 bases and J by 7 bases; unmatched bases: 11. The CDR3: CASSPQQGRNQPQHF. Here the CDR3 DNA reads TGTGCCAGCAGTCCCCAACAGGGGAGAAACCAGCCCCAGCATTTT.

This chain joins TRBV5-4 and TRBJ2-3; D may be TRBD2 (5 bases). Per germline, CDR1 SGHNT and CDR2 YYREEE (reference sequence). CDR3 length equals 13 residues. V was shortened by 5 bases and J by 4 bases, with 11 bases between the two germline ends. The CDR3 here is CASSLAGADTQYF. DNA of the CDR3: TGTGCCAGCAGTCTCGCCGGGGCAGATACGCAGTATTTT.

This clone has just one count. The V gene is TRBV5-6, the J gene TRBJ2-3; D is undetermined. With 1 base removed from V and 1 base from J, the gap between germline ends came to 10 bases. CDR3 length equals 15 residues. Germline loops: CDR1 SGHDT, CDR2 YYEEEE. The CDR3 DNA reads as TGTGCCAGCAGCTTGAGTCCGGTACGCACAGATACGCAGTATTTT. It translates to CASSLSPVRTDTQYF.

The V and J genes are TRBV5-4 and TRBJ2-3; tentative D call: TRBD1 (6 bases). Germline-derived CDR1 and CDR2 are SGHNT and YYREEE (reference sequence). This CDR3 region has 18 residues. With 2 bases removed from V and 2 bases from J, the gap between germline ends came to 21 bases. CDR3 residues: CASSFGPVDRLATDTQYF. The CDR3 region has the DNA TGTGCCAGCAGCTTCGGTCCCGTCGACAGGCTGGCCACAGATACGCAGTATTTT.

The gene calls are TRBV7-2 and TRBJ2-4; TRBD2 matches at 16 bases. CDR3 length equals 19 residues. Per the germline V gene, CDR1 is SGHTA and CDR2 is FQGNSA. The V segment lost 1 base and the J segment 5 bases; nucleotides outside the gene matches: 8. The CDR3 region is CASSLVGTSGGAGQNIQYF. The CDR3 coding sequence is TGTGCCAGCAGCTTAGTAGGGACTAGCGGGGGGGCGGGCCAAAACATTCAGTACTTC. Combining the CDR3 with reference TRBV7-2 and TRBJ2-4 gives the whole variable domain GAGVSQSPSNKVTEKGKDVELRCDPISGHTALYWYRQSLGQGLEFLIYFQGNSAPDKSGLPSDRFSAERTGGSVSTLTIQRTQQEDSAVYLCASSLVGTSGGAGQNIQYFGAGTRLSVL.

This chain uses TRBV5-1 with TRBJ2-3; D is unclear. With 6 bases removed from V and 1 base from J, the gap between germline ends came to 3 bases. Germline CDR1 reads SGHRS; CDR2 reads YFSETQ. This CDR3 is 11 amino acids long. DNA for the CDR3: TGCGCCAGCACAGGCACAGATACGCAGTATTTT. Encoded protein: CASTGTDTQYF.

The CDR3 is CASSQESGGGASPLHF. The CDR3 DNA is TGTGCCAGCAGCCAAGAGTCGGGAGGGGGCGCTTCACCCCTCCACTTT. The chain combines TRBV4-2 with TRBJ1-6; TRBD1 agrees at 7 bases. The germline CDR1 and CDR2 sequences are LGHNA and YNFKEQ. CDR3 size: 16 residues. The junction had 8 bases not matched to a gene; V was cut back by 0 bases and J by 9 bases.

This chain uses TRBV7-6 with TRBJ2-5, with 11 bases that match TRBD1. V was pared by 4 bases and J by 4 bases, with 5 bases of the junction left unmatched. The germline CDR1 and CDR2 sequences are SGHVS and FNYEAQ. This CDR3 is 15 amino acids long. The CDR3 nucleotides are TGTGCCAGCAGCTCCGGGACAGGGGGAGGAGAGACCCAGTACTTC. Amino acids: CASSSGTGGGETQYF.

This clone was recorded once. This chain joins TRBV5-8 and TRBJ2-4; D unclear. Germline CDR1 and CDR2: SGHTS and YDEGEE. This CDR3 region has 15 residues. Trimming took off 5 bases at V and 3 bases at J, with 15 bases between the two ends. The CDR3 spells CASRFLRVDKNIQYF. As DNA, the CDR3 is TGTGCCAGCAGGTTCCTCCGGGTAGACAAAAACATTCAGTACTTC.

This chain connects TRBV5-8 to TRBJ1-5, with 7 positions matching TRBD1. This CDR3 contains 12 residues. With 5 bases clipped from V and 6 bases from J, the junction kept 2 bases outside the gene matches. Germline lookup yields CDR1 SGHTS and CDR2 YDEGEE. CDR3 region: CASSQGVQPQHF. The CDR3, as DNA: TGTGCCAGCAGTCAGGGGGTTCAGCCCCAGCATTTT.

This chain links TRBV5-1 with TRBJ1-5; D ambiguous. The V gene lost 1 base and the J gene lost 4 bases, with 6 bases spanning the gap. The V gene's germline CDR1 is SGHRS and CDR2 YFSETQ. The CDR3 has 13 amino acids. CDR3 DNA sequence: TGCGCCAGCAGCTTGAACGAGAATCAGCCCCAGCATTTT. Its protein is CASSLNENQPQHF.

The chain combines TRBV28 with TRBJ2-7, with 7 bases lining up with TRBD1. The CDR3 contains 17 residues. With 4 bases clipped from V and 0 bases from J, the junction kept 12 bases outside the gene matches. Germline values: CDR1 MDHEN, CDR2 SYDVKM. CDR3 DNA sequence: TGTGCCAGCAGTTCTCCGTCGCCGGGACAGAGCTCCTACGAGCAGTACGTC. As protein: CASSSPSPGQSSYEQYV.